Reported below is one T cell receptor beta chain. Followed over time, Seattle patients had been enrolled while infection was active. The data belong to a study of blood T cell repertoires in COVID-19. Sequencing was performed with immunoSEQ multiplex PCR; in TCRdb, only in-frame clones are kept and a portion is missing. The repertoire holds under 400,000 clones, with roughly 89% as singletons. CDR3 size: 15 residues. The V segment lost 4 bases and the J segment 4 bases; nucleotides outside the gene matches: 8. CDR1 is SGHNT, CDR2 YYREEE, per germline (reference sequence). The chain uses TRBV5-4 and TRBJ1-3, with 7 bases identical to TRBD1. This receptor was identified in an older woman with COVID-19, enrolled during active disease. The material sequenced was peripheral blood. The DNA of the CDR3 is TGTGCCAGCAGCCCCGGACAGGCCGGGGGAAACACCATATATTTT. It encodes CASSPGQAGGNTIYF.